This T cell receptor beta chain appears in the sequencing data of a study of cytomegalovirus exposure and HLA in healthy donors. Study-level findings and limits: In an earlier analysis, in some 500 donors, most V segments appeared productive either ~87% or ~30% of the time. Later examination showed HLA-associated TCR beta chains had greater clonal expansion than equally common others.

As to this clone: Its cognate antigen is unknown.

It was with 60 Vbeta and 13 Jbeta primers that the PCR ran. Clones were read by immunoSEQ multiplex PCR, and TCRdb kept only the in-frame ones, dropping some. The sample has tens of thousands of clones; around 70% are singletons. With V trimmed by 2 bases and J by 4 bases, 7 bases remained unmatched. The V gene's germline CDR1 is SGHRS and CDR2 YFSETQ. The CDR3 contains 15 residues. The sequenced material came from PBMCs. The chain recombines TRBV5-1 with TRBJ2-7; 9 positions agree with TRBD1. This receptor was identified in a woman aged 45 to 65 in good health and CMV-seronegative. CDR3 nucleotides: TGCGCCAGCAGCTTTACTACAGGGGGCCCTTACGAGCAGTACTTC. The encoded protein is CASSFTTGGPYEQYF.